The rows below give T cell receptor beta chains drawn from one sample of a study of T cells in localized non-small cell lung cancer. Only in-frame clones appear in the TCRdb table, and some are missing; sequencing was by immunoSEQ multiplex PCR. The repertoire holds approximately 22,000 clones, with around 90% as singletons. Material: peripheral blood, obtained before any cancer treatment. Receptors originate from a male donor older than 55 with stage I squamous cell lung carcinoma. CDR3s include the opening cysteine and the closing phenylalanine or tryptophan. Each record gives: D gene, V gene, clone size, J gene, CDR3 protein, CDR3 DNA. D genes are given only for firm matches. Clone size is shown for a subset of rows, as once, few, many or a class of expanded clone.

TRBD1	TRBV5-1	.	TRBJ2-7	CASSPDRGPSYEQYF	TGCGCCAGCTCCCCGGACAGGGGGCCTTCCTACGAGCAGTACTTC
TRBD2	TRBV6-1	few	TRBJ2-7	CASRGSGGGYEQYF	TGTGCCAGCAGGGGAAGCGGGGGGGGATACGAGCAGTACTTC
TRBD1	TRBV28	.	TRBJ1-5	CASSLSDRGNQPQHF	TGTGCCAGCAGTTTATCGGACAGGGGCAATCAGCCCCAGCATTTT
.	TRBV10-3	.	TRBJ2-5	CAISETGGWETQYF	TGTGCCATCAGTGAAACAGGCGGGTGGGAGACCCAGTACTTC
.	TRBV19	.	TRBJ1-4	CASSIWGEKLFF	TGTGCCAGTAGTATATGGGGTGAAAAACTGTTTTTT
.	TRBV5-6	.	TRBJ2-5	CASSQGRTDSLQETQYF	TGTGCCAGCAGTCAAGGGAGGACAGATTCCCTCCAAGAGACCCAGTACTTC
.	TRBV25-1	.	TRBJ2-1	CPGTAHNEQFF	TGTCCCGGGACCGCGCACAATGAGCAGTTCTTC
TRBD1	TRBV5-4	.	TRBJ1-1	CASSRQGRNTEAFF	TGTGCCAGCAGCCGACAGGGGAGGAACACTGAAGCTTTCTTT
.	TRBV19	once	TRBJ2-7	CASSIGTSYEQYF	TGTGCCAGTAGTATCGGCACCTCCTACGAGCAGTACTTC
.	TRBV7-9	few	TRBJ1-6	CASSSEAASPLHF	TGTGCCAGCAGCTCCGAGGCTGCTTCACCCCTCCACTTT
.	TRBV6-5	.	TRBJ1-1	CASIRAGGRPEAFF	TGTGCCAGCATCCGGGCGGGGGGGAGGCCAGAAGCTTTCTTT
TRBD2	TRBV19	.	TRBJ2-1	CATASGGASNEQFF	TGTGCCACCGCTAGCGGGGGGGCTTCCAATGAGCAGTTCTTC
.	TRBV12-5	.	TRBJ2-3	CASGKFDTQYF	TGTGCTAGTGGAAAGTTTGATACGCAGTATTTT
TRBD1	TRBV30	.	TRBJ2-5	CAGWTGGAETQYF	TGTGCCGGTTGGACAGGGGGCGCCGAGACCCAGTACTTC
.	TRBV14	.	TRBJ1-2	CASSQDWGAVYGYTF	TGTGCCAGCAGCCAAGATTGGGGGGCGGTTTATGGCTACACCTTC
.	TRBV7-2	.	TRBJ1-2	CASSSTQGYGYTF	TGTGCCAGCAGCAGCACGCAGGGGTACGGCTACACCTTC
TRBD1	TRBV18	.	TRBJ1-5	CASSPGQSNQPQHF	TGTGCCAGCTCACCGGGACAGAGCAATCAGCCCCAGCATTTT
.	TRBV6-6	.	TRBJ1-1	CASSYRERPPNTEAFF	TGTGCCAGCAGTTACCGCGAGCGGCCCCCGAACACTGAAGCTTTCTTT
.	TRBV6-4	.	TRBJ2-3	CASSSSEADTQYF	TGTGCCAGCAGTTCGTCGGAGGCAGATACGCAGTATTTT
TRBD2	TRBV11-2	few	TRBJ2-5	CASSLDHQRGPQETQYF	TGTGCCAGCAGCTTAGATCATCAGCGGGGGCCCCAAGAGACCCAGTACTTC
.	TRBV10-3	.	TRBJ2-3	CAISAGRPSTDTQYF	TGTGCCATCAGTGCCGGACGGCCTAGCACAGATACGCAGTATTTT
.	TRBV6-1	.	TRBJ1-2	CASRQRGGNYGYTF	TGTGCCAGCAGGCAGAGGGGGGGAAACTATGGCTACACCTTC
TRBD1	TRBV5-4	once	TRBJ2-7	CASTGTGVVNEQYF	TGTGCCAGCACCGGGACAGGGGTGGTAAACGAGCAGTACTTC
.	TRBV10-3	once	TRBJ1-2	CAISRGNEGYTF	TGTGCCATCTCCCGGGGCAACGAGGGCTACACCTTC
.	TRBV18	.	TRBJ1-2	CASSPGTEYYGYTF	TGTGCCAGCTCACCCGGGACGGAATACTATGGCTACACCTTC
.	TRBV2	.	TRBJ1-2	CASSGGVGYGYTF	TGTGCCAGCAGTGGGGGGGTCGGCTATGGCTACACCTTC
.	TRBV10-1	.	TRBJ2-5	CASSDAWGGMETQYF	TGCGCCAGCAGTGACGCCTGGGGTGGGATGGAGACCCAGTACTTC
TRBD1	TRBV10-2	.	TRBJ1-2	CASSWTGELFGYTF	TGCGCCAGCAGTTGGACAGGGGAACTATTTGGCTACACCTTC
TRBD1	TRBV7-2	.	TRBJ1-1	CASSKQTGVNEAFF	TGTGCCAGCAGTAAACAAACAGGGGTCAATGAAGCTTTCTTT
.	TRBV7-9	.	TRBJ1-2	CASSLAAGSNYGYTF	TGTGCCAGCAGCTTAGCGGCAGGATCTAACTATGGCTACACCTTC
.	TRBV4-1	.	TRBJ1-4	CASSQVSGPNEKLFF	TGCGCCAGCAGCCAGGTCTCGGGGCCTAATGAAAAACTGTTTTTT
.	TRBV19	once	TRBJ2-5	CASSRGVEIQETQYF	TGTGCCAGTAGTAGGGGCGTAGAGATCCAAGAGACCCAGTACTTC
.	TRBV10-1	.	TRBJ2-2	CATSNGGELFF	TGCGCCACATCTAACGGAGGGGAGCTGTTTTTT
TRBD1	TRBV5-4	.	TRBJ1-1	CASSLVDRVGAEAFF	TGTGCCAGCAGCTTAGTAGACAGGGTGGGCGCTGAAGCTTTCTTT
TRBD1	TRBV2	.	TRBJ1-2	CASSRDSFDYTF	TGTGCCAGCAGCCGGGACAGCTTTGACTACACCTTC
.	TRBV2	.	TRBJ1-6	CASIPGSLNSPLHF	TGTGCCAGCATTCCCGGATCTCTTAATTCACCCCTCCACTTT
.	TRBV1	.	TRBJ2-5	CTSGLAGGIVYETQYF	TGCACCAGCGGCCTAGCGGGGGGGATAGTTTACGAGACCCAGTACTTC
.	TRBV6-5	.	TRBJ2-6	CASSYGVSGANVLTF	TGTGCCAGCAGTTACGGGGTCTCTGGGGCCAACGTCCTGACTTTC
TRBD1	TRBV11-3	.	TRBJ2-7	CASSLGPPGQGYEQYF	TGTGCCAGCAGCTTAGGACCGCCGGGACAGGGCTACGAGCAGTACTTC
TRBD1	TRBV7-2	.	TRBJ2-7	CASSFLGTGMYEQYF	TGTGCCAGCAGCTTCCTCGGGACAGGAATGTACGAGCAGTACTTC
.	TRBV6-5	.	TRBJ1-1	CASLPRGGAVTEAFF	TGTGCCAGCTTACCCCGGGGGGGGGCCGTCACTGAAGCTTTCTTT
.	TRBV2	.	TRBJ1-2	CASSRTGGGGYTF	TGTGCCAGCAGTCGAACTGGGGGAGGAGGCTACACCTTC
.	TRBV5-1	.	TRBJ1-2	CASSVLREGDYGYTF	TGCGCCAGCAGCGTACTGCGGGAAGGAGACTATGGCTACACCTTC
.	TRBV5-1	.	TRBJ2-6	CASSPLQGSGANVLTF	TGCGCCAGCAGTCCGCTCCAGGGTTCTGGGGCCAACGTCCTGACTTTC
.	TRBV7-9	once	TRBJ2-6	CASIERGVGANVLTF	TGTGCCAGCATCGAAAGGGGGGTCGGGGCCAACGTCCTGACTTTC
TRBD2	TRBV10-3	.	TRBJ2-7	CAISEGTRGVEQYF	TGTGCCATCAGTGAAGGGACTAGGGGGGTCGAGCAGTACTTC